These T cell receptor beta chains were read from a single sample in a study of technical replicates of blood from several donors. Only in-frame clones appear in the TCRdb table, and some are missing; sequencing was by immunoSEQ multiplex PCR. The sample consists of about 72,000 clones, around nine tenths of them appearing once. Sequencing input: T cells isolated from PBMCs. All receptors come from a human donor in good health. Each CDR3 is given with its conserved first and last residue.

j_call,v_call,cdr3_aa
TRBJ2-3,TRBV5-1,CASGLAGITDTQYF
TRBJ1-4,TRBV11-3,CASSLGLSEKLFF
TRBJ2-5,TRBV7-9,CASSFREVKETQYF
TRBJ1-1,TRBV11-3,CASSLGTGAIGTEAFF
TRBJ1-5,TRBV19,CASSPSFEGQDQPQHF
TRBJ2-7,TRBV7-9,CASSVDWEEQYF
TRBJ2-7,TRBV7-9,CASSPETSYEQYF
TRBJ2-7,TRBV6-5,CASSRLGPYEQYF
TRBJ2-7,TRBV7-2,CASSLEGTGGPDEQYF
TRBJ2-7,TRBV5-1,CASSLGQGELYEQYF
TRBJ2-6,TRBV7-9,CASRQGQGSGANVLTF
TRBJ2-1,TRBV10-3,CAIGSGARYNEQFF
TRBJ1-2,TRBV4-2,CASSQEEGWSYGYTF
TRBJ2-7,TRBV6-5,CASPKAGAGHEQYF
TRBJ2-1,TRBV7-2,CASSYQRELDNEQFF
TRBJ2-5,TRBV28,CASRGTGWQETQYF
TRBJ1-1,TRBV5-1,CATKHRGNTEAFF
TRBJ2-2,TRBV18,CASSPQASGSTGELFF
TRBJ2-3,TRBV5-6,CASSLRLAEITDTQYF
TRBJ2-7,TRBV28,CASSRGLAGNEQYF
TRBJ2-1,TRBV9,CASSVRIAQAGYNEQFF
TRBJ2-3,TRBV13,CASSLIGRGYTDTQYF
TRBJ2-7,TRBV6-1,CASSEVPSGRYEQYF
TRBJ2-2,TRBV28,CASRLQGWDTGELFF
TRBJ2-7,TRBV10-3,CASTLAGEDEQYF
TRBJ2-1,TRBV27,CASSLAQGSANEQFF
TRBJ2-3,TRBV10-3,CAISNSQGAGDTQYF
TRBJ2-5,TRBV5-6,CASSQGLPMSETQYF
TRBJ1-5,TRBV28,CATIMGQGPYQPQHF
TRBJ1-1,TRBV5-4,CASSPGGNTEAFF
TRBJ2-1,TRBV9,CASSAGLADNEQFF
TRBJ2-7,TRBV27,CASSFGLSDEQYF
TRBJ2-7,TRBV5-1,CASSPGTFFGEQYF
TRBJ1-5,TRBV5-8,CASSFYRQPDQPQHF
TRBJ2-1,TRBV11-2,CASSPLSGVIYNEQFF
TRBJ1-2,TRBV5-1,CASSFEGRYGYTF
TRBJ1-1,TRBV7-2,CASSQTIEAFF
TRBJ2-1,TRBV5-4,CASTSRSGTRSYNEQFF
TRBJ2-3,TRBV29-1,CSVNRQGGLDTQYF
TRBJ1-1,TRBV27,CASSYRLNTEAFF
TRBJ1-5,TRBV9,CASSVGVNQPQHF
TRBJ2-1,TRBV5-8,CASSSRLASGEQFF
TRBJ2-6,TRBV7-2,CASSLQGAGANVLTF
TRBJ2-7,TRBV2,CASYLYEQYF
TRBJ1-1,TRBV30,CAWTVRPPEAFF
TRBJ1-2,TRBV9,CASSATGGVYGYTF
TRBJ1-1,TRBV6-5,CASSYRQGGNTEAFF
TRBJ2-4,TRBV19,CASSPGIDIQYF